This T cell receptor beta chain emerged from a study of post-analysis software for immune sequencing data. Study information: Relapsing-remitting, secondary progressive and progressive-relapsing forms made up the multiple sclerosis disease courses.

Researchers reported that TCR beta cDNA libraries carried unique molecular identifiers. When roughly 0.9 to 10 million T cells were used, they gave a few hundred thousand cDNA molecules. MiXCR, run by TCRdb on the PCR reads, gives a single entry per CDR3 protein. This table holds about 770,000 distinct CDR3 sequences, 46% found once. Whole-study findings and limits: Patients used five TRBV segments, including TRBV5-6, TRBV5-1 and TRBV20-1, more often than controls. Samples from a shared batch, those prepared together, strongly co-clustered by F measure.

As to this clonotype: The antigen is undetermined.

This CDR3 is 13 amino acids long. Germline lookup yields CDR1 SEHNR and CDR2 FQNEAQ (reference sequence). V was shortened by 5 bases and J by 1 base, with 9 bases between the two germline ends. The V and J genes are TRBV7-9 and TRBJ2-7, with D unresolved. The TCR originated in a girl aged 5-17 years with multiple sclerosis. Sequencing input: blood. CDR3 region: CASSPQKSYEQYF. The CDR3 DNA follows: TGTGCCAGCAGCCCACAGAAGTCCTACGAGCAGTACTTC.